What follows describes a single T cell receptor beta chain. No antigen is known for it. CDR1 SSHAT and CDR2 FNYEAQ are derived from the germline V gene (reference sequence). Inclusive of the bounding cysteine and phenylalanine, the CDR3 is 13 residues long. This entry has no DNA. These data belong to a study of CXCR3-negative and CXCR3-positive naive CD8 T cells (dated by TCRdb to about 2019). About the study as a whole: In total, about 150 million TRB reads were obtained, or roughly 1.5 +/- 0.3 million reads per library. The diversity and physicochemical repertoire analyses included around 10 donors pooled from two independent experiments. TRBV-TRBJ cluster analysis included naive subsets from a handful of donors and memory cells from 3 donors. Points the paper makes about the study in general: Because surface CD5, which is linked to self-reactivity in mice, was comparable between the naive subsets, TCR interaction strength was also inferred from the physicochemical properties of TRB CDR3s. Similar TRBV-TRBJ usage was shown by naive CXCR3-negative and CXCR3-positive cells from the same donor, whereas distinct patterns were shown by memory cells. Freshly isolated PBMCs were used for most assays because CXCR3 expression partially decreased after cryopreservation. Repertoire diversity was comparably high in both naive subsets but much lower in memory CD8+ T cells. TRB CDR3s from CXCR3-positive naive cells showed higher hydrophobicity (lower Kidera factor 4), lower energy, and higher strength and volume indices than CXCR3-negative naive cells.

Each CD8+ T cell subset was flow-sorted in triplicate, with some 300,000 cells per subset placed directly into RLT lysis buffer. To exclude memory contaminants, naive CD8+ T cells were stringently defined as CD45RO-CCR7+CD27+CD95-. Using standard density gradient centrifugation, peripheral blood mononuclear cells were isolated from buffy coats. A FACSAria III was used to flow-sort naive CXCR3-negative and CXCR3-positive CD8+ T cells. An RNeasy Mini Kit was used to extract total RNA from the sorted cells. Sequenced on a NextSeq 550. The Human TCR Profiling Kit (MiLaboratory) was used to make UMI-labeled 5' RACE TRB cDNA libraries. The full amount of extracted RNA was used for cDNA synthesis, and the full amount of resulting cDNA was used for PCR amplification. Libraries were prepared in parallel with an identical number of PCR cycles. The original pipeline was this. MIGEC and MiXCR extracted about 48,000 +/- 9,800 unique UMI-labeled TRB cDNA molecules per library, requiring at least two reads per UMI. On average, each library contained 40,000 +/- 10,000 functional in-frame TRB CDR3 nucleotide clonotypes without stop codons. After downsampling to 5000 UMI-labeled TRB molecules per sample, diversity metrics such as normalized Shannon-Wiener and Chao1 were calculated in VDJtools. VDJtools was used to calculate clonotype-size-weighted physicochemical properties of the central five CDR3 residues, namely interaction energy, strength, volume and Kidera factor 4. The reads, reprocessed by TCRdb, yield one row per CDR3 protein sequence and no DNA. The V and J calls were not made by the authors but by TCRdb's processing. The table for this sample records roughly 110,000 distinct CDR3 sequences. 0.35% to 0.4% of the sample rests with the top ten.

The sequenced sample consisted of naive CXCR3+ CD8+ T cells from blood. This sample's cell subset or site label indicates: CD45RO-CCR7+CD27+CD95- naive CD8+ T cells expressing CXCR3 (TNR3+). The chain uses TRBV7-7 and TRBJ2-1; no DNA is available, so the TRBD2 call from TCRdb remains unchecked. The clonotype originates from a human donor in good health. Some clones in this sample may be carry-over from other donors' samples. CDR3 region: CASSLGAGDEQFF.